The T cell receptor (beta chain) described here comes from a study of blood T cell repertoires in COVID-19. Study-level background: Spain, Italy and the United States supplied samples that represented acute and convalescent COVID-19. PBMCs, B-cell-depleted T cells, or T cells provided the cDNA or gDNA that made up the material.

Per the original methods: Researchers report that nucleated cell counts were estimated from reference gene primer amplification. TCRdb's copy holds only in-frame clones and misses some; the assay was immunoSEQ multiplex PCR. That table furnishes V, J and clone size, whereas the DNA furnished D and trimming. The sample yields around 210,000 clones, around nine tenths seen once. CDR1 and CDR2 from the germline V gene are MNHNS and SASEGT. V shed 3 bases and J 3 bases; nucleotides not matched to a gene: 4. This CDR3 is 16 amino acids long. Specimen: peripheral blood. This chain links TRBV6-1 with TRBJ2-1; TRBD1 aligns across 11 bases. This TCR derives from a man in his fifties with COVID-19, enrolled during active disease. The CDR3 DNA follows: TGTGCCAGCAGTGATCCCGGGACAGGGGGCTACAATGAGCAGTTCTTC. Protein sequence: CASSDPGTGGYNEQFF.